This TCR beta chain is drawn from a study of OX40 agonist ivuxolimab in advanced cancers. Study overall: Dose-escalation patients had hepatocellular carcinoma, melanoma, renal cell or head and neck cancer.

CDR1 and CDR2 (germline): SGHDN, FVKESK. The CDR3 has 17 residues. Trimming removed 4 bases at V and 4 bases at J, with 21 bases between. The protocol was immunoSEQ multiplex PCR, while the TCRdb copy is restricted to in-frame clones and leaves out a portion. The table includes about 60,000 clones, about 80% detected once. The sequences come from CD4+ or CD8+ T cells sorted from blood, collected in a trial of the OX40 agonist ivuxolimab. The TCR was taken from an adult with an advanced solid tumor such as melanoma, head and neck, liver or kidney cancer. J is TRBJ2-3 and V is TRBV14; D is uncertain. The chain's CDR3 is CASSPILVGSWADTQYF. CDR3 DNA sequence: TGTGCCAGCAGCCCCATCCTAGTTGGCAGTTGGGCAGATACGCAGTATTTT.